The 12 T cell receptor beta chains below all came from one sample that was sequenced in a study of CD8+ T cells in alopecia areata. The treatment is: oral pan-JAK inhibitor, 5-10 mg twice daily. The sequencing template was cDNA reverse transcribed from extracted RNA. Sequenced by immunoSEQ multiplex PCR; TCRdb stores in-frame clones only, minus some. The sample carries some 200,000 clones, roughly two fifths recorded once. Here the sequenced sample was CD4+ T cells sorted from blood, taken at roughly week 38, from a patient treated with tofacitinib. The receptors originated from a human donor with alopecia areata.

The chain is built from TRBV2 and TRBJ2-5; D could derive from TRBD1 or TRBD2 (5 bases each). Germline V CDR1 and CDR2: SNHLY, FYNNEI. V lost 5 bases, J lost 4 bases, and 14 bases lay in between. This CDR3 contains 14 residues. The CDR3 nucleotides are TGTGCCAGCAGTATACTAGGTGGGGCAGAGACCCAGTACTTC. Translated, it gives CASSILGGAETQYF. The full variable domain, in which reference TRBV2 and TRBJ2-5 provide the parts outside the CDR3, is EPEVTQTPSHQVTQMGQEVILRCVPISNHLYFYWYRQILGQKVEFLVSFYNNEISEKSEIFDDQFSVERPDGSNFTLKIRSTKLEDSAMYFCASSILGGAETQYFGPGTRLLVL.

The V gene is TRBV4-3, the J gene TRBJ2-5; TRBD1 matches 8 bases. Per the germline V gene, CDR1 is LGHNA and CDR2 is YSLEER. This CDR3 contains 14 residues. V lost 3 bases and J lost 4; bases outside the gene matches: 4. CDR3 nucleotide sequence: TGCGCCAGCAGCCATTCCGGGACAGGAGAGACCCAGTACTTC. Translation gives CASSHSGTGETQYF.

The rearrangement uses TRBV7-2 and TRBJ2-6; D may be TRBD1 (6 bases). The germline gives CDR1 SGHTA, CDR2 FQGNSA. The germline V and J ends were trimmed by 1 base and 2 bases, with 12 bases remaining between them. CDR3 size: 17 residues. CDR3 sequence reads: CASSLDPRGTGANVLTF. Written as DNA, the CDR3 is TGTGCCAGCAGCTTAGATCCCAGGGGAACTGGGGCCAACGTCCTGACTTTC.

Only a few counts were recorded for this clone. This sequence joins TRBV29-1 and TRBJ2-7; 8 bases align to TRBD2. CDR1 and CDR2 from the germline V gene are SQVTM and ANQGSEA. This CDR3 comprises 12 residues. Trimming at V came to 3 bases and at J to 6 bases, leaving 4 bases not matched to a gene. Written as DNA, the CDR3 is TGCAGCGTTGAGGTAGCGGGACCCGAGCAGTACTTC. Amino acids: CSVEVAGPEQYF.

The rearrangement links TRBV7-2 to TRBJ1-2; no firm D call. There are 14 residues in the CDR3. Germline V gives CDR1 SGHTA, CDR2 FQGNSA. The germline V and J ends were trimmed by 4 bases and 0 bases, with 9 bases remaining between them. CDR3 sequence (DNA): TGTGCCAGCAGCTCAGGAGGTGCTAACTATGGCTACACCTTC. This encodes CASSSGGANYGYTF.

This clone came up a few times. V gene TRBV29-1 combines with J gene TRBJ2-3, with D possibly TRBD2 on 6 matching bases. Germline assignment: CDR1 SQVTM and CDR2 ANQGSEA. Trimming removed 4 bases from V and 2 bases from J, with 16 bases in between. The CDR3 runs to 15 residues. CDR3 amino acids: CSVVIGSAYTDTQYF. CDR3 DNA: TGCAGCGTTGTAATCGGGAGCGCCTACACAGATACGCAGTATTTT.

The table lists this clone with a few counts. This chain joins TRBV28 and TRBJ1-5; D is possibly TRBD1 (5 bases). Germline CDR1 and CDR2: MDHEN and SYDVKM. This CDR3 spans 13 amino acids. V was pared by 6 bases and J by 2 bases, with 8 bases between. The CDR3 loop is CASRLQGNQPQHF. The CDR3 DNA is TGTGCCAGCAGATTACAGGGCAATCAGCCCCAGCATTTT.

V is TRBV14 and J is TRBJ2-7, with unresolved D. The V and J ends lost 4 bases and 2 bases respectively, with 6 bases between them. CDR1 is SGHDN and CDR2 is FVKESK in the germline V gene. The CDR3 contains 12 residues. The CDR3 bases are TGTGCCAGCAGCCGCCGCCCCTACGAGCAGTACTTC. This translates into CASSRRPYEQYF.

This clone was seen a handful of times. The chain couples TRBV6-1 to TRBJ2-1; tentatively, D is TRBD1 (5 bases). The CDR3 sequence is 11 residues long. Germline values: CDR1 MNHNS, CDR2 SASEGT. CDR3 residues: CVSERGWEQFF. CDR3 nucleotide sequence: TGTGTTTCGGAAAGGGGTTGGGAGCAGTTCTTC.

The CDR3 DNA is TGTGCCTGGGGGGACAGGCCCGGGGAGCAGTACTTC. Residues: CAWGDRPGEQYF. V and J are TRBV30 and TRBJ2-7; 8 nucleotides align to TRBD1. V lost 5 bases to trimming and J lost 7 bases; unmatched junction nucleotides: 7. CDR1 and CDR2 from the germline V gene are GTSNPN and SVGIG (reference sequence). The CDR3 is 12 residues long.

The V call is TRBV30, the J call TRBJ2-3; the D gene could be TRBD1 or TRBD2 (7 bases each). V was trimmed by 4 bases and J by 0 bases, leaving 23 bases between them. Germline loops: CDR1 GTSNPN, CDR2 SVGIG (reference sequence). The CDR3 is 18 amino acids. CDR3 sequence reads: CAWTPGLRGGLSTDTQYF. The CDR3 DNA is TGTGCCTGGACCCCAGGGCTCAGGGGGGGATTAAGCACAGATACGCAGTATTTT.

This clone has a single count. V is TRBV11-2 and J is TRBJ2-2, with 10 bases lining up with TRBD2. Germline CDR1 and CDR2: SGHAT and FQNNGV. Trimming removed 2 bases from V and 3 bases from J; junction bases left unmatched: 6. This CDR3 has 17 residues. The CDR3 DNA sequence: TGTGCCAGCAGCTTAAACAGCGGGAGGGCCTACACCGGGGAGCTGTTTTTT. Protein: CASSLNSGRAYTGELFF.